This TCR beta chain originates from a study of CD8+CD57+ T cells in acquired aplastic anemia. General observations from the study: Comparison of patients with controls identified nearly 30 shared CD8+ CDR3 sequences.

Sequenced patients had shown CD8+CD57+ cell expansion by flow cytometry. There was no therapy given to any patient before the blood sampling took place. According to the study, genomic DNA was the template for TCR beta VDJ and CDR3 profiling. Each CDR3 protein is one row after TCRdb ran MiXCR on the reads. The sample lists hundreds of thousands of distinct CDR3 sequences, about a third seen once, with 0.75% to 0.95% in the top ten. The V end was cut by 4 bases, the J end by 10 bases, with 11 bases between. The V gene's germline CDR1 is SGHVS and CDR2 FQNEAQ. This CDR3 spans 12 amino acids. This clonotype was seen at least ten times. Its antigen is as yet unknown.

This sequence was found in a human donor with aplastic anemia. The rearrangement joins TRBV7-8 to TRBJ2-1, with D unresolved. Material: sorted CD4+, CD8+, or CD8+CD57+ T cells (not recorded which) from PBMCs. The chain's CDR3 is CASSSALGEQFF. The CDR3, as DNA: TGTGCCAGCAGCTCTGCCCTGGGGGAGCAGTTCTTC.